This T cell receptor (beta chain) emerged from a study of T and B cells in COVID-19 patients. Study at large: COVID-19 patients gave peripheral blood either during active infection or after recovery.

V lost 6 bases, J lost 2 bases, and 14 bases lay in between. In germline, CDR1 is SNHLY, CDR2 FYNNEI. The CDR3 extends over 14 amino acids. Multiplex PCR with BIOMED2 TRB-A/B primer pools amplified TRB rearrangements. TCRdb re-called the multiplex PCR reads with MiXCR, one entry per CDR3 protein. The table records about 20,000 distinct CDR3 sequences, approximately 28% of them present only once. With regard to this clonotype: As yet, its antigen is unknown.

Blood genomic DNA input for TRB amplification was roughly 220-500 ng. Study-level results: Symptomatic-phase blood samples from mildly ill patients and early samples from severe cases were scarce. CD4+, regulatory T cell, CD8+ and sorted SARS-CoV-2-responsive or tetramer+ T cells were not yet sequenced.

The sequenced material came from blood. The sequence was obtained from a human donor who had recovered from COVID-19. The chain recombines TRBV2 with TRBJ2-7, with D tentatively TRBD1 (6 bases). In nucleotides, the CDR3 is TGTGCCAGCAGAGCCGACAGGCTAACCTACGAGCAGTACTTC. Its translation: CASRADRLTYEQYF. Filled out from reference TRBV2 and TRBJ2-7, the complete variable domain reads EPEVTQTPSHQVTQMGQEVILRCVPISNHLYFYWYRQILGQKVEFLVSFYNNEISEKSEIFDDQFSVERPDGSNFTLKIRSTKLEDSAMYFCASRADRLTYEQYFGPGTRLTVT.